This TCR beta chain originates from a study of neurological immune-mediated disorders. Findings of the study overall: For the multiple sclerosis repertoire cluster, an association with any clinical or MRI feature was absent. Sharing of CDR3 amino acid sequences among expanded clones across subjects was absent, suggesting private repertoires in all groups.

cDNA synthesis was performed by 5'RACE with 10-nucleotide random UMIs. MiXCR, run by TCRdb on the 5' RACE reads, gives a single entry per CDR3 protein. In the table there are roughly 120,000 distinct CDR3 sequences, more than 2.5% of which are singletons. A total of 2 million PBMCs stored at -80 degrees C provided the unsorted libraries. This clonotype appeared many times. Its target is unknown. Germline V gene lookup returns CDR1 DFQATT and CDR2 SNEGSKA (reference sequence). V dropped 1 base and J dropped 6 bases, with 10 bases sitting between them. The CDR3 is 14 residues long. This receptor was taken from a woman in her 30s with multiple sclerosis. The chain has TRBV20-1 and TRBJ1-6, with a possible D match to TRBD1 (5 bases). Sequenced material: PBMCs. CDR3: CSARGGMANSPLHF. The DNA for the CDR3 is TGCAGTGCTAGAGGGGGGATGGCTAATTCACCCCTCCACTTT.